This T cell receptor (beta chain) derives from a study of identical twins. TCRdb analysed the 5' RACE reads with MiXCR anew, one entry per CDR3 protein. Among over 550,000 distinct CDR3 sequences listed, under 8.5% were seen once. The CDR3 runs 13 residues. J was trimmed by 10 bases and V by 4 bases; bases with no gene match: 2. Germline CDR1 is MGHRA and CDR2 is YSYEKL. These data also featured in a second study, about yellow fever vaccine responses in identical twins.

This TCR was sampled from a woman between 18 and 29 years old in good health. V and J are TRBV4-1 and TRBJ1-6, with 9 positions matching TRBD1. Material for sequencing was PBMCs. CDR3 sequence: CASSRTGASPLHF. CDR3 nucleotides: TGCGCCAGCAGCCGGACAGGGGCATCACCCCTCCACTTT.